Included here is one T cell receptor beta chain sequence, with context. What it recognizes is unknown. The data derive from a study of cytomegalovirus exposure and HLA in healthy donors. Whole-study findings and limits: Diagnosis of cytomegalovirus status made by the classifier reportedly showed high specificity and sensitivity. Rare TCR sequences predominated, though certain public TCRs were found in many donors.

CDR3 length: 17 residues. Germline trimming cut 1 base from V and 8 bases from J; bases unmatched to any gene: 9. CDR1 and CDR2 from the germline V gene are ENHRY and SYGVKD. Primers included in the PCR were 60 Vbeta and 13 Jbeta primers. TCRdb's table, derived via immunoSEQ multiplex PCR, lists solely in-frame clones and lacks some. Found here are approximately 75,000 clones; the top ten clones hold approximately 5%. The sequenced sample consisted of PBMCs. V usage is TRBV10-3 and J usage is TRBJ2-2; 11 nucleotides match TRBD2. The receptor's source is a man aged 35-49 years in good health and CMV-seronegative. For the CDR3, the DNA is TGTGCCATCAGTGAGTTACTAGCGGGGGCTACCGTTGGGGAGCTGTTTTTT. Translating gives CAISELLAGATVGELFF.